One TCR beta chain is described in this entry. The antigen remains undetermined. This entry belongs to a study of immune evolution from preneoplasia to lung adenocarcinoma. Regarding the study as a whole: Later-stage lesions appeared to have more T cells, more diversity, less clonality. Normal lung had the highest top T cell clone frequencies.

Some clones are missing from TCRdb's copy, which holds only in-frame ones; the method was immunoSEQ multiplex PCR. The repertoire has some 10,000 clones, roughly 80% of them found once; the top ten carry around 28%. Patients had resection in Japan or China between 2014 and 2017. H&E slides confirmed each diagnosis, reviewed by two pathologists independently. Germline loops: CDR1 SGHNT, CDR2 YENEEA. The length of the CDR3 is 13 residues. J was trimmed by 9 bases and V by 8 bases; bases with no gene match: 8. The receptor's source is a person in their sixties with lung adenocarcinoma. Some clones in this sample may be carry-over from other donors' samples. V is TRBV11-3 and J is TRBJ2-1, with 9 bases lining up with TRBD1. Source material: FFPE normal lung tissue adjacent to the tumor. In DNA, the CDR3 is TGTGCCAGCCAGGGACAGGGTAGTGGTGAGCAGTTCTTC. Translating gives CASQGQGSGEQFF. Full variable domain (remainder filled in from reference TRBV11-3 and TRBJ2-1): EAGVVQSPRYKIIEKKQPVAFWCNPISGHNTLYWYLQNLGQGPELLIRYENEEAVDDSQLPKDRFSAERLKGVDSTLKIQPAELGDSAVYLCASQGQGSGEQFFGPGTRLTVL.